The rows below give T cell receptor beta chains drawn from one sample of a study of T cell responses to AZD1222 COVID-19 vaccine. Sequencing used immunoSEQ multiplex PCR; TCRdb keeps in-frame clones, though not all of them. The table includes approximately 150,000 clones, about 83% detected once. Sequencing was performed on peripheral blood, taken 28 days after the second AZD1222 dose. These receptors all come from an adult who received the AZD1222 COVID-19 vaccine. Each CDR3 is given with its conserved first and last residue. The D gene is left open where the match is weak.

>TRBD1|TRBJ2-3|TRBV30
CAWSTGTGVTDTQYF
TGTGCCTGGAGTACAGGGACAGGGGTCACAGATACGCAGTATTTT
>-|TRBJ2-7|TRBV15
CATSRGRGPYEQYF
TGTGCCACCAGCAGAGGGCGGGGACCCTACGAGCAGTACTTC
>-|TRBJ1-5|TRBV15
CATSRTSPGEPQHF
TGTGCCACCAGCAGAACCAGTCCCGGGGAACCCCAGCATTTT
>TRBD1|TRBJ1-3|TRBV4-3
CASSRGTAKEGNTIYF
TGCGCCAGCAGCCGGGGGACAGCTAAGGAAGGAAACACCATATATTTT
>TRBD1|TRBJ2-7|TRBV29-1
CSVGSTGGRHEQYF
TGCAGCGTTGGATCGACAGGGGGTAGGCACGAGCAGTACTTC
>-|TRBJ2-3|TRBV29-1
CSVEDRLSGTDTQYF
TGCAGCGTTGAAGATCGGTTGTCGGGCACAGATACGCAGTATTTT
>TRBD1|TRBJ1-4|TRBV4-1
CASSQDGAGGEKLFF
TGCGCCAGCAGCCAAGATGGGGCAGGGGGCGAAAAACTGTTTTTT
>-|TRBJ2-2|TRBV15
CATSRDRPGLGTGELFF
TGTGCCACCAGCAGAGATCGCCCAGGACTTGGGACCGGGGAGCTGTTTTTT
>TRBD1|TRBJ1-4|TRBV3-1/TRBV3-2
CASSQAGTGGLGKKLFF
TGTGCCAGCAGCCAAGCCGGGACAGGGGGTTTAGGTAAAAAACTGTTTTTT
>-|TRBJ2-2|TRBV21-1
CASSKALTGASNTGELFF
TGTGCCAGCAGCAAAGCGTTGACAGGGGCCTCGAACACCGGGGAGCTGTTTTTT
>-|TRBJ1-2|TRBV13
CASSLGRGGNGYTF
TGTGCCAGCAGCTTAGGCCGAGGGGGGAATGGCTACACCTTC
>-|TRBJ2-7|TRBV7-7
CASSPRMTAYEQYF
TGTGCCAGCAGCCCGAGGATGACTGCCTACGAGCAGTACTTC
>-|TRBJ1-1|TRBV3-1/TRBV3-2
CASSQVQGWNTEAFF
TGTGCCAGCAGCCAAGTTCAGGGCTGGAACACTGAAGCTTTCTTT
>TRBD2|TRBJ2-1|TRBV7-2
CASSSIAGGPQNEQFF
TGTGCCAGCAGCTCGATAGCGGGGGGGCCTCAAAATGAGCAGTTCTTC
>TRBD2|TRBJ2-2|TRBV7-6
CASSPYPSGGNTGELFF
TGTGCCAGCAGCCCATATCCTAGCGGGGGGAACACCGGGGAGCTGTTTTTT
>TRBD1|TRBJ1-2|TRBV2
CASLRQGAGGYTF
TGTGCCAGTCTCAGACAGGGGGCGGGAGGCTACACCTTC
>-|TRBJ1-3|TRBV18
CASSPLGHHSGNTIYF
TGTGCCAGCTCACCACTAGGACACCACTCTGGAAACACCATATATTTT